This T cell receptor beta chain was captured by sequencing in a study of blood T cell repertoires in COVID-19. Background on the study: Sample material is recorded as cDNA or gDNA derived from T cells, B-cell-depleted T cells, or PBMCs.

Trimming took 3 bases from V and 7 from J; bases not matched to a gene: 5. CDR1 is MNHEY, CDR2 SVGAGI, per germline. This CDR3 has 13 amino acids. The protocol was immunoSEQ multiplex PCR, while the TCRdb copy is restricted to in-frame clones and leaves out a portion. The sample lists about 260,000 clones; around 80% were seen once. Those enrolled, adults aged roughly 18 to 95 years, came from about two dozen US areas. This clonotype was sampled from a man aged 25-45 years with acute COVID-19. Sequencing was performed on PBMCs or T cells enriched from blood (not recorded which). The chain links TRBV6-5 to TRBJ1-1; 7 bases are a match to TRBD1. Here the CDR3 reads CASSYGPGGEAFF. The CDR3 DNA reads as TGTGCCAGCAGTTATGGGCCAGGGGGTGAAGCTTTCTTT.